This entry features one T cell receptor (beta chain) sequence. Its antigen is not known. These data originate in a study of cytomegalovirus exposure and HLA in healthy donors. General study results and limits: Among TCR beta chains, those listed as cytomegalovirus-associated numbered 164. Cytomegalovirus status was reportedly diagnosed by the classifier with high sensitivity and specificity.

Looked up from germline, CDR1 is SEHNR and CDR2 is FQNEAQ (reference sequence). This CDR3 contains 17 residues. V gave up 1 base and J gave up 6 bases; unmatched junction bases: 10. The assay was immunoSEQ multiplex PCR, and TCRdb's table has in-frame clones only and misses some. The sample includes 55,000 to 65,000 clones, more than 90% of them seen just once. The receptor's source is a man in his late teens or twenties in good health and CMV-seronegative. The sequencing sample was made of PBMCs. This chain links TRBV7-9 with TRBJ2-1; 9 bases are a match to TRBD2. Here the CDR3 reads CASSLELAGDGLNEQFF. The CDR3 nucleotides read TGTGCCAGCAGCTTAGAACTAGCGGGCGACGGGCTCAATGAGCAGTTCTTC.